Listed below are T cell receptor beta chains from one sample, sequenced in a study of cytomegalovirus exposure and HLA in healthy donors. The repertoire was sequenced with immunoSEQ multiplex PCR; TCRdb's copy has only in-frame clones and lacks some. The repertoire holds 200,000 to 250,000 clones, with roughly 80% as singletons. Specimen: PBMCs. The source is a man between 25 and 39 years old in good health and CMV-seronegative. Both conserved end residues are part of each CDR3. The D gene is left open where the match is weak. Clone size, where shown, is once, few, many, or a class for clones that have expanded.

J gene | D gene | clone size | V gene | CDR3 protein | CDR3 DNA
TRBJ1-4 | TRBD1 | . | TRBV2 | CASSERLQGSNEKLFF | TGTGCCAGCAGTGAAAGGCTACAGGGGTCGAATGAAAAACTGTTTTTT
TRBJ2-2 | TRBD1 | . | TRBV4-2 | CASSPSGTGVGGELFF | TGTGCCAGCAGCCCATCCGGGACAGGGGTAGGCGGGGAGCTGTTTTTT
TRBJ2-3 | TRBD2 | . | TRBV7-2 | CASSLASGGNTDTQYF | TGTGCCAGCAGCTTAGCTAGCGGGGGCAACACAGATACGCAGTATTTT
TRBJ2-1 | TRBD1 | . | TRBV7-9 | CASSFSGTGSEQFF | TGTGCCAGCAGCTTTTCCGGGACAGGAAGTGAGCAGTTCTTC
TRBJ2-2 | . | . | TRBV9 | CASSVLTGELFF | TGTGCCAGCAGCGTTCTGACCGGGGAGCTGTTTTTT
TRBJ1-3 | TRBD1 | . | TRBV4-3 | CASSLTGDGNTIYF | TGCGCCAGCAGCCTCACAGGGGATGGAAACACCATATATTTT
TRBJ2-1 | TRBD2 | . | TRBV19 | CASSMGPRLAGDYNEQFF | TGTGCCAGTAGTATGGGGCCAAGACTAGCGGGGGACTACAATGAGCAGTTCTTC
TRBJ2-1 | . | once | TRBV5-1 | CASSLAGGNEQFF | TGCGCCAGCAGCTTGGCAGGGGGGAATGAGCAGTTCTTC
TRBJ2-7 | TRBD1 | . | TRBV4-1 | CASSQPGNIQGYEQYF | TGCGCCAGCAGCCAACCCGGAAACATACAGGGGTACGAGCAGTACTTC
TRBJ2-2 | . | . | TRBV5-1 | CASSSSTGNTGELFF | TGCGCCAGCAGCTCCTCGACAGGGAACACCGGGGAGCTGTTTTTT
TRBJ2-7 | . | . | TRBV20-1 | CSARGRERQYF | TGCAGTGCTAGAGGCAGGGAACGGCAGTACTTC
TRBJ1-4 | TRBD1 | few | TRBV5-1 | CASSLGDRVGEKLFF | TGCGCCAGCAGCTTGGGGGACAGGGTTGGCGAAAAACTGTTTTTT
TRBJ2-5 | . | . | TRBV5-6 | CASSLDIGETQYF | TGTGCCAGCAGCCTGGACATCGGGGAGACCCAGTACTTC
TRBJ1-5 | . | few | TRBV5-6 | CASSLHMEGTQHF | TGTGCCAGCAGCTTACACATGGAGGGAACCCAGCATTTT
TRBJ2-2 | TRBD1 | . | TRBV5-1 | CASSPPPGQGAGELFF | TGCGCCAGCAGCCCCCCTCCGGGACAGGGGGCCGGGGAGCTGTTTTTT
TRBJ1-3 | TRBD1 | . | TRBV7-9 | CASGRDRGKGNTIYF | TGTGCCAGCGGACGGGACAGGGGGAAGGGAAACACCATATATTTT
TRBJ1-1 | . | once | TRBV6-5 | CASSPLTGNTEAFF | TGTGCCAGCAGTCCTTTGACAGGAAACACTGAAGCTTTCTTT
TRBJ1-4 | . | . | TRBV2 | CASSRDGQSWEKLFF | TGTGCCAGCAGTCGGGATGGACAGTCTTGGGAAAAACTGTTTTTT
TRBJ2-7 | TRBD2 | . | TRBV7-8 | CASSLVGGGSSYEQYF | TGTGCCAGCAGCTTAGTTGGCGGGGGGAGCTCCTACGAGCAGTACTTC
TRBJ2-1 | TRBD1 | . | TRBV2 | CATGTGTGSYNEQFF | TGTGCCACCGGAACCGGGACAGGGTCCTACAATGAGCAGTTCTTC
TRBJ1-1 | TRBD1 | . | TRBV13 | CASSLRGQGNLEAFF | TGTGCCAGCAGCTTACGGGGACAGGGGAACCTGGAGGCTTTCTTT
TRBJ2-1 | TRBD1 | . | TRBV10-3 | CAISGGTEYNEQFF | TGTGCCATCAGTGGGGGGACAGAATACAATGAGCAGTTCTTC
TRBJ2-1 | TRBD1 | . | TRBV7-3 | CASSLRTGDWNEQFF | TGTGCCAGCAGCTTAAGGACAGGGGATTGGAATGAGCAGTTCTTC
TRBJ2-3 | TRBD1 | . | TRBV5-1 | CASSLDRAGGQYF | TGCGCCAGCAGCTTGGATAGGGCAGGGGGACAGTATTTT
TRBJ1-4 | TRBD1 | . | TRBV6-1 | CASRSGTGNEKLFF | TGTGCCAGCAGATCCGGGACAGGGAATGAAAAACTGTTTTTT
TRBJ2-1 | . | . | TRBV15 | CATSRDSDSLGEQFF | TGTGCCACCAGCAGAGATTCGGATAGCTTGGGTGAGCAGTTCTTC
TRBJ1-2 | . | once | TRBV4-1 | CASSQDHESANYGYTF | TGCGCCAGCAGCCAAGATCACGAGTCGGCTAACTATGGCTACACCTTC
TRBJ2-5 | . | . | TRBV25-1 | CASSEGQHSSTETQYF | TGTGCCAGCAGTGAGGGACAACATTCGAGCACAGAGACCCAGTACTTC
TRBJ1-6 | TRBD1 | . | TRBV6-7 | CASSDQDRGRSPLHF | TGTGCCAGCAGTGACCAGGACAGGGGACGATCACCCCTCCACTTT
TRBJ2-2 | TRBD1 | . | TRBV11-2 | CASSLGGPGELFF | TGTGCCAGCAGCCTAGGGGGCCCCGGGGAGCTGTTTTTT
TRBJ1-5 | . | . | TRBV19 | CASSIGGANQPQHF | TGTGCCAGTAGTATCGGCGGGGCTAATCAGCCCCAGCATTTT
TRBJ2-7 | TRBD2 | once | TRBV11-2 | CASSLTGGSAYEQYF | TGTGCCAGCAGCTTAACGGGGGGAAGCGCCTACGAGCAGTACTTC
TRBJ1-5 | TRBD1 | . | TRBV5-6 | CASSSRGRHQPQHF | TGTGCCAGCAGCTCCAGGGGGCGCCATCAGCCCCAGCATTTT
TRBJ2-5 | TRBD2 | . | TRBV7-8 | CASSWGSGGRQETQYF | TGTGCCAGCAGCTGGGGTAGCGGGGGGCGCCAAGAGACCCAGTACTTC
TRBJ2-1 | . | . | TRBV6-1 | CASSEEGINFLRADEQFF | TGTGCCAGCAGTGAAGAGGGGATTAATTTCCTACGGGCCGATGAGCAGTTCTTC
TRBJ2-2 | TRBD1 | . | TRBV6-4 | CASSDPRGRNTGELFF | TGTGCCAGCAGTGACCCCAGGGGGCGGAACACCGGGGAGCTGTTTTTT
TRBJ1-5 | . | . | TRBV6-1 | CASSEAFNQPQHF | TGTGCCAGCTCGGAAGCGTTCAATCAGCCCCAGCATTTT
TRBJ1-6 | TRBD1 | . | TRBV28 | CASSLRTGGDSPLHF | TGTGCCAGCAGTCTCAGGACAGGGGGGGATTCACCCCTCCACTTT
TRBJ2-7 | . | . | TRBV6-1 | CASSEGVPRQTLYEQYF | TGTGCCAGCAGTGAAGGGGTGCCGAGGCAGACCCTATACGAGCAGTACTTC
TRBJ2-5 | TRBD1 | . | TRBV7-6 | CASSLLAGGETQYF | TGTGCCAGCAGCTTACTCGCAGGGGGAGAGACCCAGTACTTC